These 11 T cell receptor beta chains were sequenced from one sample in a study of T cell responses to AZD1222 COVID-19 vaccine. Sequenced by immunoSEQ multiplex PCR; TCRdb stores in-frame clones only, minus some. This sample has fewer than 200,000 clones; roughly nine tenths occur once, and the top ten carry 1.5% to 2%. The sequences come from peripheral blood, collected on day 0 of AZD1222 vaccination. These receptors originate from an adult in good health.

This clone showed up just once. V usage is TRBV11-3 and J usage is TRBJ2-1; 9 nucleotides agree with TRBD2. Germline V gene lookup returns CDR1 SGHNT and CDR2 YENEEA. This CDR3 region has 16 residues. The junction had 11 bases not matched to a gene; V was cut back by 5 bases and J by 6 bases. The CDR3 DNA reads as TGTGCCAGCAGCCACTGGAGCGGGGGGCCCTCCAATGAGCAGTTCTTC. It yields the protein CASSHWSGGPSNEQFF.

The chain employs TRBV14 and TRBJ1-3; D remains unclear. V lost 1 base, J lost 7 bases, and 8 bases lay in between. From germline, CDR1 is SGHDN and CDR2 FVKESK. The CDR3 consists of 13 residues. The CDR3 bases are TGTGCCAGCAGCCAAGTCCCCCAGAACACCATATATTTT. This sequence encodes CASSQVPQNTIYF.

The chain uses TRBV4-3 and TRBJ1-4; D unclear. Germline V gene sequence: CDR1 LGHNA, CDR2 YSLEER. V lost 3 bases, J lost 8 bases, and 31 bases lay in between. The CDR3 runs to 20 residues. As DNA, the CDR3 is TGCGCCAGCAGCCAGGACCGCCCAACGGGAACAGTTAAAGTATCGGAAAAACTGTTTTTT. This sequence encodes CASSQDRPTGTVKVSEKLFF.

V is TRBV7-3 and J is TRBJ1-2; TRBD1 might be the D (5 bases). CDR1 and CDR2 (germline): SGHTA, FQGTGA. Trimming cost V 5 bases and J 3 bases, with 10 bases left between them. The CDR3 length is 13 residues. CDR3 coding DNA: TGTGCCAGCAGCCCCCGAGGGGACTATGGCTACACCTTC. Translation gives CASSPRGDYGYTF. The entire variable domain, with the rest obtained from reference TRBV7-3 and TRBJ1-2, is as follows: GAGVSQTPSNKVTEKGKYVELRCDPISGHTALYWYRQSLGQGPEFLIYFQGTGAADDSGLPNDRFFAVRPEGSVSTLKIQRTERGDSAVYLCASSPRGDYGYTFGSGTRLTVV.

This clone has only a few counts. J is TRBJ2-1 and V is TRBV10-3; possible D gene TRBD1, 5 bases. The V end was cut by 3 bases, the J end by 6 bases, with 12 bases between. Germline values: CDR1 ENHRY, CDR2 SYGVKD. The CDR3 has 14 residues. CDR3 region: CAISELGALNEQFF. CDR3 DNA sequence: TGTGCCATCAGTGAACTTGGGGCCCTCAATGAGCAGTTCTTC.

This chain joins TRBV11-1 and TRBJ2-2; no clear D. V was shortened by 3 bases and J by 3 bases, with 5 bases between the two germline ends. The germline V gene encodes CDR1 SGHAT and CDR2 FQDESV (reference sequence). This CDR3 is built from 13 residues. CDR3 in amino acids: CASSLTHTGELFF. In DNA, the CDR3 is TGTGCCAGCAGCTTGACGCACACCGGGGAGCTGTTTTTT. The full variable domain, rest sourced from reference TRBV11-1 and TRBJ2-2, is EAEVAQSPRYKITEKSQAVAFWCDPISGHATLYWYRQILGQGPELLVQFQDESVVDDSQLPKDRFSAERLKGVDSTLKIQPAELGDSAMYLCASSLTHTGELFFGEGSRLTVL.

The chain carries TRBV30 and TRBJ2-1; D remains unclear. The germline CDR1 and CDR2 sequences are GTSNPN and SVGIG (reference sequence). Trimming removed 0 bases from V and 9 bases from J, with 9 bases in between. CDR3 length: 12 residues. The CDR3 protein is CAWSVSLREQFF. DNA for the CDR3: TGTGCCTGGAGTGTAAGTTTACGTGAGCAGTTCTTC. The complete variable domain, with remaining parts taken from reference TRBV30 and TRBJ2-1, reads SQTIHQWPATLVQPVGSPLSLECTVEGTSNPNLYWYRQAAGRGLQLLFYSVGIGQISSEVPQNLSASRPQDRQFILSSKKLLLSDSGFYLCAWSVSLREQFFGPGTRLTVL.

On this clone itself: Other DNA sequences in this specimen translate into the identical CDR3. The chain uses TRBV5-1 and TRBJ1-5; the D gene is possibly TRBD1 (6 bases). Germline-derived CDR1 and CDR2 are SGHRS and YFSETQ. Trimming took 0 bases from V and 5 from J, leaving 9 bases between them. The CDR3 is 14 amino acids. The CDR3: CASSLGGGDQPQHF. CDR3 DNA sequence: TGCGCCAGCAGCTTGGGAGGGGGGGATCAGCCCCAGCATTTT.

This chain connects TRBV30 to TRBJ1-5; D is undetermined. Trimming took 2 bases from V and 11 from J, leaving 19 bases between them. The germline V gene has CDR1 GTSNPN and CDR2 SVGIG (reference sequence). The CDR3 runs to 14 residues. The CDR3 bases are TGTGCCTGGAGTCCCGCGGACCGAGATGAGTCCCAGCATTTT. It yields the protein CAWSPADRDESQHF.

This chain uses TRBV6-2 or TRBV6-3 with TRBJ2-6; possibly TRBD1 for D (5 bases). Germline CDR1 MNHEY, CDR2 SVGEGT. This CDR3 has 16 residues. Trimming removed 5 bases at V and 0 bases at J, with 11 bases between. CDR3 bases: TGTGCCAGCAGTCAGGGCGCCCACTCTGGGGCCAACGTCCTGACTTTC. It codes for CASSQGAHSGANVLTF.

This clone has only a few counts. V usage is TRBV4-3 and J usage is TRBJ2-3; tentatively, D is TRBD2 (5 bases). CDR1 and CDR2 (germline): LGHNA, YSLEER. The CDR3 is made up of 16 amino acids. Trimming took 1 base from V and 4 from J, leaving 15 bases between them. In nucleotides, the CDR3 is TGCGCCAGCAGCCAAGGGGCAGGTCTAGCCCCAGATACGCAGTATTTT. Translation: CASSQGAGLAPDTQYF.